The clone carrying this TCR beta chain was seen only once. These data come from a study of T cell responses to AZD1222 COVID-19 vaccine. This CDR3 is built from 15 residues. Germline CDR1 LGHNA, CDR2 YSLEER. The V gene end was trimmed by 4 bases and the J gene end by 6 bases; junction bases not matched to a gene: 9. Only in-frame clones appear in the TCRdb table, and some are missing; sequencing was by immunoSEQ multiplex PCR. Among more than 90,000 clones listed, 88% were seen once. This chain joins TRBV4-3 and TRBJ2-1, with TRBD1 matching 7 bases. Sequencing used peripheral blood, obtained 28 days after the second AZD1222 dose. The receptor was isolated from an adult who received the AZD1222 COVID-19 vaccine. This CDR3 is CASSLRQGVPNEQFF. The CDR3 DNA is TGCGCCAGCAGCCTTAGACAGGGAGTCCCCAATGAGCAGTTCTTC.